This TCR beta chain comes out of a study of blood T cell repertoires in COVID-19. Study-wide background: The samples span acute and convalescent COVID-19 from the United States, Italy and Spain. Sources were T cells, B-cell-depleted T cells, or PBMCs; the material itself was cDNA or gDNA.

Germline lookup yields CDR1 SNHLY and CDR2 FYNNEI. Germline trimming cut 5 bases from V and 5 bases from J; bases unmatched to any gene: 5. This CDR3 spans 14 amino acids. In the original processing: Estimation of nucleated cell counts was performed using reference gene primer amplification. Profiled with immunoSEQ multiplex PCR; TCRdb holds only in-frame clones, not every one. V and J calls and clone size are given by that table; D and trimming were obtained from the DNA. The sample records a few hundred thousand clones, about four fifths being singletons. The clonotype comes from a man under 40 who had recovered from COVID-19. The chain carries TRBV2 and TRBJ1-2, with 10 positions matching TRBD1. The sample comprised peripheral blood. In DNA form, the CDR3 reads TGTGCCAGCAGTCCTGACAGGGGGCGGTATGGCTACACCTTC. It yields the protein CASSPDRGRYGYTF.